Below, one TCR beta chain is given with its context. Its antigen is unknown. This record belongs to a study of post-analysis software for immune sequencing data. About the research overall: Included among the disease courses, which were recorded for the cohort, were relapsing-remitting, secondary progressive and progressive-relapsing multiple sclerosis.

TCR beta cDNA libraries included unique molecular identifiers. T cells numbering about 0.95 to 10 million gave rise to a few hundred thousand cDNA molecules. TCRdb used MiXCR to reprocess the PCR reads, holding one entry per CDR3 protein. The data show roughly 870,000 distinct CDR3 sequences, around 50% seen once. Trimming removed 0 bases from V and 4 bases from J, with 6 bases in between. The CDR3 has 12 residues. The V gene's germline CDR1 is SQVTM and CDR2 ANQGSEA. General study results and limits: Patients with multiple sclerosis recorded significantly lower normalized Chao1 diversity than controls, the study found. Relative to controls, patients had roughly five TRBV segments at higher frequency, with TRBV5-6, TRBV5-1 and TRBV20-1 among these.

V is TRBV29-1 and J is TRBJ1-2; D is possibly TRBD1 (6 bases). The specimen sequenced was blood. The sequence was obtained from a girl aged 5-17 years with multiple sclerosis. DNA for the CDR3: TGCAGCGTTGAAGAGACAGGCTATGGCTACACCTTC. The encoded protein is CSVEETGYGYTF. The variable domain in full, completed from reference TRBV29-1 and TRBJ1-2, reads SAVISQKPSRDICQRGTSLTIQCQVDSQVTMMFWYRQQPGQSLTLIATANQGSEATYESGFVIDKFPISRPNLTFSTLTVSNMSPEDSSIYLCSVEETGYGYTFGSGTRLTVV.